The T cell receptor (beta chain) under discussion was sequenced for a study of T cell responses to AZD1222 COVID-19 vaccine. This table comes from immunoSEQ multiplex PCR, and its TCRdb copy is limited to in-frame clones, with some not included. This sample has 100,000 to 150,000 clones, with around 90% found just once. Findings and caveats of the study: A mostly white British donor set with more females was recruited, and clonal diversity was possibly underestimated. Following two doses of AZD1222, Spike-specific TCR breadth and depth rose. Variant regions that are unmutated are reportedly the target of nearly half of spike-specific TCRs.

Comments on this clone: Its antigen is unknown.

V lost 3 bases and J lost 2; bases outside the gene matches: 3. The CDR3 extends over 14 amino acids. The germline V gene has CDR1 LNHDA and CDR2 SQIVND (reference sequence). This TCR was sampled from an adult who received the AZD1222 COVID-19 vaccine. The chain carries TRBV19 and TRBJ1-2; 7 nucleotides align to TRBD1. Sequencing was performed on peripheral blood, taken 28 days after the second AZD1222 dose. This CDR3 is CASSITQGNYGYTF. The CDR3 nucleotides read TGTGCCAGTAGTATCACACAGGGGAACTATGGCTACACCTTC.